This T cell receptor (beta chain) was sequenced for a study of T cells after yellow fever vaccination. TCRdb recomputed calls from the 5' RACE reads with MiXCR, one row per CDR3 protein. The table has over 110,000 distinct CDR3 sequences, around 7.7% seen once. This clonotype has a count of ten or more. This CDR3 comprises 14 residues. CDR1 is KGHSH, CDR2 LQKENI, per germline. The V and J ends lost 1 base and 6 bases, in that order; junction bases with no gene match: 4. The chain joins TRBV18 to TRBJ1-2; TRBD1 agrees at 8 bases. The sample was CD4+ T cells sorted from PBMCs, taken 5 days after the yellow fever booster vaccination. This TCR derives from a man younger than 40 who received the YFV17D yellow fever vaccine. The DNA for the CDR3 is TGTGCCAGCTCACCACAAGGACAGGGTGATGGCTACACCTTC. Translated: CASSPQGQGDGYTF.